This TCR beta chain derives from a study of blood T cell repertoires in COVID-19. As for the study in general: Some COVID-19 samples were acute and others convalescent; all came from the United States, Italy and Spain. PBMCs, B-cell-depleted T cells, or T cells were the source of the cDNA or gDNA that made up the material.

Per the original methods: Nucleated cell counts were estimated from reference gene primer amplification. Sequenced by immunoSEQ multiplex PCR; TCRdb stores in-frame clones only, minus some. V and J calls and clone size follow that table, whereas D and trimming were derived from the DNA. The repertoire has under 250,000 clones, around four fifths of them found once; the top ten carry roughly 27%. CDR3 length: 12 amino acids. From germline, CDR1 is MNHEY and CDR2 SVGAGI. Unmatched junction bases numbered 2, after V lost 6 bases and J lost 5 bases. The rearrangement joins TRBV6-5 to TRBJ1-2; 8 nucleotides align to TRBD1. The sample taken for sequencing was peripheral blood. This TCR was sampled from a man in his forties or fifties with acute or convalescent COVID-19. The CDR3 loop is CASRRTGYGYTF. The CDR3 DNA is TGTGCCAGCAGACGGACAGGGTATGGCTACACCTTC.